The sequence of this T cell receptor (beta chain) was determined in a study of identical twins. Trimming removed 2 bases from V and 7 bases from J, with 18 bases in between. Per the germline V gene, CDR1 is SEHNR and CDR2 is FQNEAQ (reference sequence). The CDR3 consists of 16 residues. This clonotype was seen at least ten times. Its antigen is not known. The study's findings and limits: Fewer insertions characterized abundant cord blood beta clonotypes, whereas memory repertoires showed none.

Template switching added a universal primer site; cDNA carried unique molecular identifiers. TCRdb re-analysed the 5' RACE reads in MiXCR, keeping a single row per CDR3 protein. This sample yields some 500,000 distinct CDR3 sequences, of which 7.5% to 10% are seen a single time; approximately 3% belongs to the top ten. The sample also formed part of further work on yellow fever vaccine responses in identical twins.

The sequenced sample consisted of PBMCs. The receptor comes from a woman between 18 and 29 years old in good health. The rearrangement uses TRBV7-9 and TRBJ2-1; D might be TRBD2 (5 bases). The CDR3 spells CASSLTRWRRGNEQFF. The CDR3, as DNA: TGTGCCAGCAGCTTAACCCGTTGGAGGAGAGGGAATGAGCAGTTCTTC. The full variable domain, completed using reference TRBV7-9 and TRBJ2-1, is DTGVSQNPRHKITKRGQNVTFRCDPISEHNRLYWYRQTLGQGPEFLTYFQNEAQLEKSRLLSDRFSAERPKGSFSTLEIQRTEQGDSAMYLCASSLTRWRRGNEQFFGPGTRLTVL.